Shown below are 6 T cell receptor beta chains from a single sample sequenced in a study of blood T cell repertoires in COVID-19 (TCRdb year 2020). The receptor library was made with the immunoSEQ multiplex PCR assay. TCRdb retrieved this table from immuneACCESS and kept in-frame rearrangements only. Not all clones are present; in checked studies, unresolved V genes account for under half, and no reason is known for the remainder. The sample includes 110,000 to 150,000 clones, with approximately 80% observed a single time. The ten largest clones add up to over 4% of the sample. The sample was peripheral blood. These receptors originate from a woman between 50 and 59 years old with acute or convalescent COVID-19.

This rearrangement joins TRBV9 to TRBJ1-2, with a possible D match to TRBD1 (5 bases). The germline V gene has CDR1 SGDLS and CDR2 YYNGEE. Trimming removed 4 bases from V and 7 bases from J, with 17 bases in between. This CDR3 spans 14 amino acids. DNA for the CDR3: TGTGCCAGCAGCACTAATTCAGGGTCGGGTGGCTACACCTTC. As protein: CASSTNSGSGGYTF.

The chain combines TRBV6-2 or TRBV6-3 with TRBJ2-7; 7 bases fit TRBD2. Germline V gene data show CDR1 as MNHEY and CDR2 as SVGEGT. V lost 2 bases to trimming and J lost 3 bases; unmatched junction nucleotides: 10. This CDR3 has 16 residues. The CDR3 nucleotides read TGTGCCAGCAGTTACGTCCGGGGAGGGGTGAGCTACGAGCAGTACTTC. Amino acid sequence: CASSYVRGGVSYEQYF.

V usage is TRBV4-2 and J usage is TRBJ2-3, with D possibly TRBD1 on 6 matching bases. CDR3 size: 16 residues. Germline loops: CDR1 LGHNA, CDR2 YNFKEQ. V was trimmed by 0 bases and J by 2 bases, leaving 12 bases between them. The CDR3 coding sequence is TGTGCCAGCAGCCAAGAGTTGGGACAAATCACAGATACGCAGTATTTT. Protein: CASSQELGQITDTQYF.

In this sample, this clone turned up a few times. The V gene is TRBV28, the J gene TRBJ2-2; a possible D gene is TRBD1 (6 bases). Germline V gene lookup returns CDR1 MDHEN and CDR2 SYDVKM. Trimming pared 6 bases from V and 7 bases from J, leaving 12 bases between. The CDR3 is made up of 13 amino acids. For the CDR3, the DNA is TGTGCCAGCAGGCTCTCAGGGGTCGGGGAGCTGTTTTTT. Amino acid sequence: CASRLSGVGELFF.

The chain joins TRBV27 to TRBJ1-2; 9 nucleotides line up with TRBD1. V shed 5 bases, J shed 8 bases, and the junction held 12 bases outside the gene matches. Germline-derived CDR1 and CDR2 are MNHEY and SMNVEV (reference sequence). The CDR3 length is 15 residues. DNA of the CDR3: TGTGCCAGCAGTCTCGGCAGGGACAGGGTTCAAGGCTACACCTTC. This gives the protein CASSLGRDRVQGYTF.

V is TRBV9 and J is TRBJ1-4; no definite D call. Germline CDR1 is SGDLS and CDR2 is YYNGEE. This CDR3 region has 12 residues. V was pared by 3 bases and J by 5 bases, with 5 bases between. CDR3 residues: CASSANNEKLFF. The CDR3, as DNA: TGTGCCAGCAGCGCTAACAATGAAAAACTGTTTTTT.